These T cell receptor beta chains were read from a single sample in a study of PD-L1 blockade in urothelial cancer. Libraries were prepared by immunoSEQ multiplex PCR; TCRdb keeps only in-frame clonotypes and omits some of them. The sample holds 70,000 or so clones, 80% to 90% seen once. The sample was PBMCs, taken around atezolizumab (anti-PD-L1) treatment. The receptor source for this set is a man between 65 and 85 years old with urothelial cancer. CDR3s include the opening cysteine and the closing phenylalanine or tryptophan. D genes are given only for firm matches. Clone size is not always given. Where it is, it says once, few, many or a class for expanded clones.

size,D,J,V,DNA,CDR3
-,-,TRBJ2-5,TRBV27,TGTGCCAGCAGATTCCTCCTGGGGGCGCGGGAGACCCAGTACTTC,CASRFLLGARETQYF
-,TRBD2,TRBJ2-3,TRBV7-8,TGTGCCAGCAGCTTACGGTCTAGCGGAAGAAGCACAGATACGCAGTATTTT,CASSLRSSGRSTDTQYF
-,TRBD1,TRBJ1-1,TRBV9,TGTGCCAGCAGCTTCGGACAGGGGGCTGGGACTGAAGCTTTCTTT,CASSFGQGAGTEAFF
-,-,TRBJ2-7,TRBV11-2,TGTGCCAGCAGCCCAGGCGTGGTGAACGAGCAGTACTTC,CASSPGVVNEQYF
-,TRBD1,TRBJ2-2,TRBV5-1,TGCGCCAGCAGCTTGAGTGGGACAGCCTCCCACACCGGGGAGCTGTTTTTT,CASSLSGTASHTGELFF
-,-,TRBJ2-2,TRBV14,TGTGCCAGCAGCCAAGTCGCAGGGATGAGAACCGGGGAGCTGTTTTTT,CASSQVAGMRTGELFF
-,TRBD1,TRBJ2-5,TRBV11-2,TGTGCCAGCAGCTCCCCGGGACAGGGGATGACCCAGTACTTC,CASSSPGQGMTQYF
few,TRBD2,TRBJ2-7,TRBV18,TGTGCCAGCTCACCATTCACTAGCGCTTCCGAGCAGTACTTC,CASSPFTSASEQYF
-,-,TRBJ2-5,TRBV5-1,TGCGCCAGCAGCTTAGACCGGACAGCAACAGAGACCCAGTACTTC,CASSLDRTATETQYF
once,-,TRBJ2-7,TRBV11-3,TGTGCCACCCCAGGGGGGACTCGCTCCTACGAGCAGTACTTC,CATPGGTRSYEQYF
once,TRBD1,TRBJ2-7,TRBV28,TGTGCCAGCAGTCGACAGGGGCAGACCTACGAGCAGTACTTC,CASSRQGQTYEQYF
-,TRBD2,TRBJ2-6,TRBV7-6,TGTGCCAGCAGCTTACTTGGTCCGACTAGCGGGAGGACTGGGGCCAACGTCCTGACTTTC,CASSLLGPTSGRTGANVLTF
-,-,TRBJ1-4,TRBV7-4,TGTGCCAGCAGCCCATTCCCGGAGGATTGTGAAAAACTGTTTTTT,CASSPFPEDCEKLFF
once,-,TRBJ1-2,TRBV6-5,TGTGCCAGCAGAGCCGGGACACCGTCGTATGGCTACACCTTC,CASRAGTPSYGYTF
-,-,TRBJ1-2,TRBV6-5,TGTGCCAGCAGTTCCTTACAGGGAGGGAACTATGGCTACACCTTC,CASSSLQGGNYGYTF
-,TRBD2,TRBJ2-1,TRBV18,TGTGCCAGCTCTTCAGGACTAGCGGGACTCAATGAGCAGTTCTTC,CASSSGLAGLNEQFF
-,-,TRBJ2-3,TRBV28,TGTGCCAGCAGTTTGGGGGGGCTTGGGGATACGCAGTATTTT,CASSLGGLGDTQYF
-,TRBD2,TRBJ2-7,TRBV19,TGTGCCAGTAGTACGGGAGGGGCGTTGGAGCAGTACTTC,CASSTGGALEQYF
-,-,TRBJ2-4,TRBV2,TGTGCCAGCAGTTGGACAGCAGCCAAAAACATTCAGTACTTC,CASSWTAAKNIQYF
-,-,TRBJ2-7,TRBV29-1,TGCAGCGTTGCTGGCCGGGAGGAGGGGGTTTACTACGAGCAGTACTTC,CSVAGREEGVYYEQYF
-,-,TRBJ2-7,TRBV18,TGTGCCAGCTCACCAAACACCTACGAGCAGTACTTC,CASSPNTYEQYF
-,TRBD1,TRBJ1-2,TRBV6-6,TGTGCCAGCAGTTACCTTAACAGGGGAGAGGGCTACACCTTC,CASSYLNRGEGYTF
-,-,TRBJ1-5,TRBV7-8,TGTGCCAGCAGCTTAGTCGAGAATAGCAATCAGCCCCAGCATTTT,CASSLVENSNQPQHF
-,-,TRBJ2-3,TRBV9,TGTGCCAGCAGCCGACCCGGGACTAGCACAGATACGCAGTATTTT,CASSRPGTSTDTQYF